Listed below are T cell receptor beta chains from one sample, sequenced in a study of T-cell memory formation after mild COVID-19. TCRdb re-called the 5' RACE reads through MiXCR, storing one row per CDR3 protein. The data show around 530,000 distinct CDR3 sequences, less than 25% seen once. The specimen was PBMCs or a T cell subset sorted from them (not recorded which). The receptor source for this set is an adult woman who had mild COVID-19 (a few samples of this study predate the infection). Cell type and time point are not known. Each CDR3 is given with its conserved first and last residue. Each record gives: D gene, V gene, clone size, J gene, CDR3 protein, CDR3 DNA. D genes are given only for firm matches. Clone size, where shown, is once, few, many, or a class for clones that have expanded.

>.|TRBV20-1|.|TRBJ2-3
CSAPLGGTQYF
TGCAGTGCTCCCTTGGGAGGCACGCAGTATTTT
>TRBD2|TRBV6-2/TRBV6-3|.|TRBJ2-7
CASSSGRRLASPVNEQYF
TGTGCCAGCAGTTCGGGTCGAAGACTAGCCTCACCAGTAAACGAGCAGTACTTC
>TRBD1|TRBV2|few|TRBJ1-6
CASSEDRARNSPLHF
TGTGCCAGCAGTGAGGACAGGGCGAGGAATTCACCCCTCCACTTT
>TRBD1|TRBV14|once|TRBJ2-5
CASSQDSAGGWETQYF
TGTGCCAGCAGCCAAGATTCAGCAGGGGGCTGGGAGACCCAGTACTTC
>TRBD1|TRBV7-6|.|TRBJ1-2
CASSSPDRKRSGYTF
TGTGCCAGCAGCTCCCCGGACAGGAAACGGAGTGGCTACACCTTC
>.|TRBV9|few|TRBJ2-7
CASSAQEAGSTYEQYF
TGTGCCAGCAGCGCCCAGGAAGCGGGTTCGACCTACGAGCAGTACTTC
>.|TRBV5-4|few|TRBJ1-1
CASSLVELSDTEAFF
TGTGCCAGCAGCTTGGTCGAGCTATCTGACACTGAAGCTTTCTTT
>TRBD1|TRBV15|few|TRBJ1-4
CATSPSDRVTYEKLFF
TGTGCCACCAGCCCATCCGACAGGGTAACTTATGAAAAACTGTTTTTT
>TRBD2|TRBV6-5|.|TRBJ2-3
CASSYSIYLAGGPSTDTQYF
TGTGCCAGCAGTTACTCGATCTATCTAGCGGGGGGGCCTAGCACAGATACGCAGTATTTT
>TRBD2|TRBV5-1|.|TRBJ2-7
CASSVLAGASYEQYF
TGCGCCAGCAGCGTACTAGCGGGGGCGTCCTACGAGCAGTACTTC
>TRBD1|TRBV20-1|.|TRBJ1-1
CSARGPHRGGMNTEAFF
TGCAGTGCTAGAGGGCCTCACAGGGGCGGAATGAACACTGAAGCTTTCTTT
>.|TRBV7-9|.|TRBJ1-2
CASSLASSNYGYTF
TGTGCCAGCAGCTTAGCCAGTTCTAACTATGGCTACACCTTC
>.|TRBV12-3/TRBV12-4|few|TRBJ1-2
CASTYWGSFNYGYTF
TGTGCCAGCACGTACTGGGGCAGCTTTAACTATGGCTACACCTTC
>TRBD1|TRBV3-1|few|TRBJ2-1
CASSIRDRVNNEQFF
TGTGCCAGCAGCATCCGGGACAGGGTAAACAATGAGCAGTTCTTC
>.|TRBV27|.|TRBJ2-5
CASRGPSGEETQYF
TGTGCCAGCAGGGGCCCGTCCGGGGAGGAGACCCAGTACTTC
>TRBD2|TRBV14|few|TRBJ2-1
CASSQARLAGGNHNEQFF
TGTGCCAGCAGCCAAGCCAGACTAGCGGGGGGGAACCACAATGAGCAGTTCTTC
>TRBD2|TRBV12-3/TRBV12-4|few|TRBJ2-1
CASSSWTSGGADEQFF
TGTGCCAGCAGTTCCTGGACTAGCGGGGGGGCAGATGAGCAGTTCTTC
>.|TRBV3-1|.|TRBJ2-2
CASSQVNTGELFF
TGTGCCAGCAGCCAGGTGAACACCGGGGAGCTGTTTTTT
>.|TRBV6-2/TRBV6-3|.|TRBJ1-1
CASVGNGDTEAFF
TGTGCCAGCGTGGGGAACGGGGACACTGAAGCTTTCTTT
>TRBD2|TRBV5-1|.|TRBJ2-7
CASSYGLVHSYEQYF
TGCGCCAGCAGTTACGGACTAGTTCACTCCTACGAGCAGTACTTC
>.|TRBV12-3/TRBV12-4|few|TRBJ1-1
CASSSPGPKAFF
TGTGCCAGCAGTTCCCCGGGTCCGAAAGCTTTCTTT
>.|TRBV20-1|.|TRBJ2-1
CSARDLRDWNEQFF
TGCAGTGCTAGAGATCTCAGGGATTGGAATGAGCAGTTCTTC
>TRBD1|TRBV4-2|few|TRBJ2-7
CASSQELGQGSYEQYF
TGTGCCAGCAGCCAAGAGTTGGGACAGGGGAGCTACGAGCAGTACTTC
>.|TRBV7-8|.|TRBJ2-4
CASSLNLAVNIQYF
TGTGCCAGCAGCTTAAACCTAGCTGTAAACATTCAGTACTTC
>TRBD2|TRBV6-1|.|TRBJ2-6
CASGRGDGANVLTF
TGTGCCAGCGGGAGGGGAGATGGGGCCAACGTCCTGACTTTC
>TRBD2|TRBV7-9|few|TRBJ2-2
CASSRTSGISGELFF
TGTGCCAGCAGCCGGACTAGCGGGATTTCTGGGGAGCTGTTTTTT
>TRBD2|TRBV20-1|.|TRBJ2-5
CSARELLAGAETQYF
TGCAGTGCTAGAGAGCTCCTAGCGGGAGCGGAGACCCAGTACTTC
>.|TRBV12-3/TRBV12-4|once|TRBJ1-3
CASSFPPSSGNTIYF
TGTGCCAGCAGTTTCCCCCCCAGCTCTGGAAACACCATATATTTT
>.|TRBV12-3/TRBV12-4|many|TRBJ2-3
CASSGGRGGTDTQYF
TGTGCCAGCTCGGGGGGCAGGGGGGGCACAGATACGCAGTATTTT